Listed below are T cell receptor beta chains from one sample, sequenced in a study of shared clonotypes between healthy human individuals. Sequenced by immunoSEQ multiplex PCR; TCRdb stores in-frame clones only, minus some. The sample holds fewer than 1.8 million clones, 98% seen once. Material for sequencing was naive CD4+ T cells sorted from blood. These receptors were obtained from a man younger than 45 in good health. Both conserved end residues are part of each CDR3. Fields, in order: V gene, clone size, D gene, J gene, CDR3 DNA, CDR3 protein. D genes are given only for firm matches. For some rows the clone size is stated as once, few or many, or as a class when expanded; others skip it.

>TRBV27|NA|NA|TRBJ1-2
TGTGCCAGCAGTCCCCTTAACAGGAACTATGGCTACACCTTC
CASSPLNRNYGYTF
>TRBV7-2|NA|NA|TRBJ2-3
TGTGCCAGCAGCTTAGATTCAGATACGCAGTATTTT
CASSLDSDTQYF
>TRBV6-5|once|NA|TRBJ2-7
TGTGCCAGCCGTGGGGGTTCCTACGAGCAGTACTTC
CASRGGSYEQYF
>TRBV28|NA|NA|TRBJ1-4
TGTGCCAGCAGGAACAGGGCACGGGAAAAACTGTTTTTT
CASRNRAREKLFF
>TRBV6-1|NA|TRBD1|TRBJ2-5
TGTGCCAGCAGTGCGGCGGAGACAGGGGTGCAAGAGACCCAGTACTTC
CASSAAETGVQETQYF
>TRBV5-1|NA|NA|TRBJ2-7
TGCGCCAGCAGCAGGGGGACCGGAACGAGTGGCTACGAGCAGTACTTC
CASSRGTGTSGYEQYF
>TRBV7-2|NA|NA|TRBJ2-3
TGTGCCAGCAAGGACACCAACACAGATACGCAGTATTTT
CASKDTNTDTQYF
>TRBV19|NA|TRBD2|TRBJ2-7
TGTGCCAGTAGTATCTCGTCGGCTAGCGGGGCGTACGAGCAGTACTTC
CASSISSASGAYEQYF
>TRBV6-5|NA|NA|TRBJ1-2
TGTGCCAGCAGTCTACAGGGTTCTCGGGGCTACACCTTC
CASSLQGSRGYTF
>TRBV30|NA|NA|TRBJ2-7
TGTGCCTCCTCGGACAGCCTAGCCTACGAGCAGTACTTC
CASSDSLAYEQYF
>TRBV4-1|once|NA|TRBJ2-3
TGCGCCAGCAGCCAAGCCCCGACTAGCACAGATACGCAGTATTTT
CASSQAPTSTDTQYF
>TRBV5-1|NA|NA|TRBJ2-1
TGCGCCAGCAGCGCAGGGGTGGTGGCGCAGTTCTTC
CASSAGVVAQFF
>TRBV9|NA|TRBD1|TRBJ1-3
TGTGCCAGCAGCGTCCTCACAGGGGAATCTGGAAACACCATATATTTT
CASSVLTGESGNTIYF
>TRBV15|NA|TRBD1|TRBJ1-2
TGTGCCACCAGCAGAGTACGGACAGGGGGTTTTGGCTACACCTTC
CATSRVRTGGFGYTF
>TRBV5-4|NA|TRBD2|TRBJ2-2
TGTGCCAGCAGTCAGGACAGTCGCGGGAGGCTTACCGGGGAGCTGTTTTTT
CASSQDSRGRLTGELFF
>TRBV18|NA|TRBD2|TRBJ2-3
TGTGCCAGCTCACCCCGGCTAGCGGGAGGGCCGGATACGCAGTATTTT
CASSPRLAGGPDTQYF
>TRBV20-1|NA|NA|TRBJ2-4
TGCAGTGCCGCCAGAGACATTCAGTACTTC
CSAARDIQYF
>TRBV6-4|once|TRBD2|TRBJ2-7
TGTGCCAGCCGACTAGCGGGAGTACCTTACGAGCAGTACTTC
CASRLAGVPYEQYF
>TRBV7-9|NA|TRBD1|TRBJ1-1
TGTGCCAGCAGCGCAAACAGGGGAACCTCTGAAGCTTTCTTT
CASSANRGTSEAFF
>TRBV28|NA|NA|TRBJ2-1
TGTGCCAGCAGTTTGACAGGCGGCCTACTTGGGAACAATGAGCAGTTCTTC
CASSLTGGLLGNNEQFF
>TRBV18|NA|TRBD1|TRBJ1-5
TGTGCCAGCTCGAAGGTCGGGATGGACAGGGAAGGCAATCAGCCCCAGCATTTT
CASSKVGMDREGNQPQHF
>TRBV18|NA|NA|TRBJ1-4
TGTGCCAGCTCACCCCAACAGGTCCTTAATGAAAAACTGTTTTTT
CASSPQQVLNEKLFF
>TRBV5-1|NA|NA|TRBJ2-1
TGCGCCAGCAGCTATCGGGGAGGTACGAACAATGAGCAGTTCTTC
CASSYRGGTNNEQFF
>TRBV9|NA|NA|TRBJ1-1
TGTGCCAGCAGCGCCCTCATGAGGGGAGACACTGAAGCTTTCTTT
CASSALMRGDTEAFF
>TRBV7-2|NA|TRBD1|TRBJ2-7
TGTGCCAGCAGCCGACGGGACAGGGATTGGGGGAAGACCTACGAGCAGTACTTC
CASSRRDRDWGKTYEQYF
>TRBV4-3|once|TRBD2|TRBJ2-3
TGCGCCAGCAGCCAAGAACCCCTAGCGGGAGAGGGAACAGATACGCAGTATTTT
CASSQEPLAGEGTDTQYF
>TRBV5-4|NA|NA|TRBJ2-1
TGTGCCAGCAGCTTTGGCGGAAACAACAATGAGCAGTTCTTC
CASSFGGNNNEQFF
>TRBV25-1|NA|NA|TRBJ1-2
TGTGCCAGCAGTGATTCGACAGCTGGCTACACCTTC
CASSDSTAGYTF
>TRBV5-1|once|NA|TRBJ2-5
TGCGCCAGCAGCCGGGACATTCAAGAGACCCAGTACTTC
CASSRDIQETQYF
>TRBV5-1|NA|TRBD2|TRBJ2-3
TGCGCCAGCAGCTTGGAGGCTAGCGGGACCACAGATACGCAGTATTTT
CASSLEASGTTDTQYF
>TRBV4-2|once|NA|TRBJ2-3
TGTGCCAGCAGCCCCGGGTCGGGAATGCCTACGCAGTATTTT
CASSPGSGMPTQYF
>TRBV5-1|NA|TRBD2|TRBJ2-7
TGCGCCAGCAGCCGGACTAGCGGGAGTAGCGCTTCCTACGAGCAGTACTTC
CASSRTSGSSASYEQYF
>TRBV29-1|NA|NA|TRBJ2-4
TGCAGCGTTGGACTCCTAGCCAAAAACATTCAGTACTTC
CSVGLLAKNIQYF
>TRBV18|NA|TRBD1|TRBJ2-7
TGTGCCAGCTCACCCTCGTACGGGACAGGGAATGAGCAGTACTTC
CASSPSYGTGNEQYF
>TRBV6-6|NA|TRBD1|TRBJ1-5
TGTGCCAGCAGTCCAGACAGGGGGCGATATCAGCCCCAGCATTTT
CASSPDRGRYQPQHF
>TRBV5-1|NA|TRBD1|TRBJ1-2
TGCGCCAGCACCGTGTCTCCACCGGGACAGGAGTATGGCTACACCTTC
CASTVSPPGQEYGYTF
>TRBV18|once|NA|TRBJ1-1
TGTGCCAGCCTAACAACAGCCCAGGGCGGGAATAAAGCTTTCTTT
CASLTTAQGGNKAFF
>TRBV28|NA|NA|TRBJ2-1
TGTGCCAGCAGTTTATCGGGGTCCTACAATGAGCAGTTCTTC
CASSLSGSYNEQFF
>TRBV27|NA|TRBD1|TRBJ2-2
TGTGCCAGCAGTTCTGACAGGGGCGCGAACACCGGGGAGCTGTTTTTT
CASSSDRGANTGELFF
>TRBV20-1|NA|NA|TRBJ2-5
TGCAGTGCAGATCGGGGGGAGACCCAGTACTTC
CSADRGETQYF
>TRBV7-9|once|TRBD1|TRBJ2-3
TGTGCCAGCAGCCCCCTGGGACAGTACACAGATACGCAGTATTTT
CASSPLGQYTDTQYF
>TRBV7-2|NA|NA|TRBJ1-5
TGTGCCAGCAGCTTAGACGGGAGGGATCAGCCCCAGCATTTT
CASSLDGRDQPQHF
>TRBV29-1|NA|TRBD1|TRBJ2-1
TGCAGCGCCCAGGGGGACATGTATGAGCAGTTCTTC
CSAQGDMYEQFF
>TRBV5-4|NA|NA|TRBJ2-5
TGTGCCAGCAGCTTGGCAAGCAGACAAGAGACCCAGTACTTC
CASSLASRQETQYF
>TRBV6-5|once|TRBD1|TRBJ2-7
TGTGCCAGCAGGGGACAGGGCACCTACGAGCAGTACTTC
CASRGQGTYEQYF
>TRBV28|NA|TRBD2|TRBJ2-3
TGTGCCAGCAGTTTGGCCGGGACTAGCGCGGGATCAGATACGCAGTATTTT
CASSLAGTSAGSDTQYF
>TRBV18|NA|TRBD1|TRBJ2-1
TGTGCCAGCTCACCATCGACAGGGGGATACAATGAGCAGTTCTTC
CASSPSTGGYNEQFF
>TRBV19|NA|TRBD1|TRBJ2-3
TGTGCCAGTAGTCTCGGGACAGGGAATACAGATACGCAGTATTTT
CASSLGTGNTDTQYF
>TRBV11-3|NA|NA|TRBJ2-1
TGTGCCAGCAGCTTAGACAGCTACAATGAGCAGTTCTTC
CASSLDSYNEQFF
>TRBV27|NA|NA|TRBJ2-2
TGTGCCAGCAGTTTATCCCAGGGGACCGGGGAGCTGTTTTTT
CASSLSQGTGELFF
>TRBV11-2|NA|TRBD2|TRBJ2-7
TGTGCCAGCAGCGCCCATAAGGGACTAGCGGGAGGGCCAGGCGACGAGCAGTACTTC
CASSAHKGLAGGPGDEQYF
>TRBV9|once|TRBD2|TRBJ2-3
TGTGCCAGCAGCAGAGGGACTAGCGGGAGCTCAGATACGCAGTATTTT
CASSRGTSGSSDTQYF
>TRBV28|NA|NA|TRBJ2-3
TGTGCCAGCAGTTCCAACCAGGGTACGCAGTATTTT
CASSSNQGTQYF
>TRBV11-2|NA|TRBD1|TRBJ2-3
TGTGCCAGCAGCTTAGCGACGGGGACAGGGTATGAGGGAGATACGCAGTATTTT
CASSLATGTGYEGDTQYF
>TRBV27|NA|TRBD1|TRBJ1-5
TGTGCCAGCGGCAGGGGGAATCAGCCCCAGCATTTT
CASGRGNQPQHF
>TRBV4-2|NA|TRBD1|TRBJ2-7
TGTGCCAGCGAGACAGGGGTTTACGAGCAGTACTTC
CASETGVYEQYF
>TRBV4-1|NA|TRBD2|TRBJ2-3
TGCGCCAGCAGCCAAGATATGACTAGCAGGGCTACGCAGTATTTT
CASSQDMTSRATQYF